Listed below are T cell receptor beta chains from one sample, sequenced in a study of shared clonotypes between healthy human individuals. The assay was immunoSEQ multiplex PCR, and TCRdb's table has in-frame clones only and misses some. Among more than 1.2 million clones, approximately 98.5% were seen once, and the ten largest hold around 0.38%. The sequenced material came from naive CD4+ T cells sorted from blood. All receptors derive from a man between 25 and 39 years old in good health. CDR3s leave out the opening cysteine and the closing phenylalanine or tryptophan.

v_gene	j_gene	CDR3aa
TRBV29-1	TRBJ1-1	SVEPGGSTEAF
TRBV13	TRBJ2-7	ASSLGWTGGEQY
TRBV5-5	TRBJ2-3	ASSLPGSPDTQY
TRBV28	TRBJ2-7	ASRVGGTGNFEQY
TRBV18	TRBJ2-7	ASSPRGTGLVREQY
TRBV4-3	TRBJ2-3	ASSQDHSGARADTQY
TRBV6-5	TRBJ1-1	ASSYSRGNTEAF
TRBV27	TRBJ2-5	ASSLGNRVGTTQY
TRBV9	TRBJ2-7	ASSTLAGAGEQY
TRBV25-1	TRBJ1-1	ASSDPGQGNTEAF
TRBV27	TRBJ2-7	ASSPGTPTYEQY
TRBV6-1	TRBJ2-1	ASSEAGAGFYNEQF
TRBV5-4	TRBJ2-5	ASSLGGPQETQY
TRBV19	TRBJ1-1	ASSARDTMNTEAF
TRBV19	TRBJ1-5	ASSILPQPQH
TRBV9	TRBJ2-7	ASSLGAGRSYEQY
TRBV7-9	TRBJ2-6	ASSLYMGSGANVLT
TRBV9	TRBJ1-3	ASSVSGVAGNTIY
TRBV11-2	TRBJ2-1	ASSQGDRGLNEQF
TRBV29-1	TRBJ1-1	SVDNRGEAF
TRBV9	TRBJ2-5	ASSVGPQETQY
TRBV9	TRBJ2-2	ASSAQSGRVFTGELF
TRBV9	TRBJ2-7	ASSRTGTSYEQY
TRBV4-3	TRBJ2-7	ASSQDFQQTYEQY
TRBV28	TRBJ1-2	ATSRGQGDGYT
TRBV5-1	TRBJ1-1	ASSFTGANTEAF
TRBV9	TRBJ2-5	ASSVASGSYQETQY
TRBV5-1	TRBJ2-7	ASSLVGGTYEQY
TRBV9	TRBJ1-2	ASSVAGQNYGYT
TRBV28	TRBJ1-3	ASRNRGYSGNTIY
TRBV7-2	TRBJ2-1	ASSPGPTSYNEQF
TRBV6-4	TRBJ1-5	ASGRQGIQPQH
TRBV15	TRBJ2-7	ATRTSGTYEQY
TRBV7-3	TRBJ2-5	ASSFSPQETQY
TRBV28	TRBJ1-5	ASSTAPGLSNQPQH
TRBV2	TRBJ2-2	ASSVDGTGELF
TRBV2	TRBJ1-2	ASGVQGGDLYGYT
TRBV6-1	TRBJ2-1	ASSERALLAGEQF
TRBV5-1	TRBJ2-1	ASSSVDPAHEQF
TRBV5-1	TRBJ2-7	ASSLVLRSYEQY
TRBV7-9	TRBJ1-5	ASSRQGSNQPQH
TRBV5-1	TRBJ1-3	ASSRVGGENPGNTIY
TRBV7-2	TRBJ2-7	ASSKVPTLYEQY
TRBV2	TRBJ2-1	AGQTSPPAEQF
TRBV29-1	TRBJ2-7	SVEWGGYEQY
TRBV14	TRBJ1-2	ASSQGGNYGYT
TRBV6-5	TRBJ1-4	ASSSSGLNEKLF
TRBV6-5	TRBJ2-7	ASSYSGAYEQY
TRBV11-2	TRBJ1-4	ASSLAEKLF
TRBV9	TRBJ2-5	ASSAITGVGAQY
TRBV6-6	TRBJ1-1	ASSYSRGSGTEAF
TRBV7-9	TRBJ2-6	ASSAGGSGANVLT
TRBV9	TRBJ2-2	ASSWGDSANTGELF
TRBV9	TRBJ1-1	ASSVVGGDTEAF